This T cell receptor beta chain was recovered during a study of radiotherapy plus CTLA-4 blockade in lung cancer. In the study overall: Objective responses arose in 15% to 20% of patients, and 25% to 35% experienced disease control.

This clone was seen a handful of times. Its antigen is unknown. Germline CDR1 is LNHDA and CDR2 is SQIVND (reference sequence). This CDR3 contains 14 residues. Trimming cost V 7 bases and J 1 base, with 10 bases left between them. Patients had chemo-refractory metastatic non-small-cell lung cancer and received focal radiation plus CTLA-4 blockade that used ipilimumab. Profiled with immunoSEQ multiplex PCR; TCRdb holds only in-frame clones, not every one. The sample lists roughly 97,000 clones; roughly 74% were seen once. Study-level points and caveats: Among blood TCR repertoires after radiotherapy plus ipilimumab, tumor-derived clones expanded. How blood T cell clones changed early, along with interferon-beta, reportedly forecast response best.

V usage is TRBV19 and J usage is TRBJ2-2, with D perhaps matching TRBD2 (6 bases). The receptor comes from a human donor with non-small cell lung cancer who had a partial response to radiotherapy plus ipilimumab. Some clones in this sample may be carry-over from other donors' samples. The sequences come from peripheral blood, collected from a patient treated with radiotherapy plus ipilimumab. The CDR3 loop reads CASTLSGNTGELFF. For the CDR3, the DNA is TGTGCCAGTACCCTTAGCGGGAACACCGGGGAGCTGTTTTTT.